This T cell receptor (beta chain) came from a study of T-cell memory formation after mild COVID-19. MiXCR was run by TCRdb on the 5' RACE reads, yielding one entry per CDR3 protein. The sample carries about 240,000 distinct CDR3 sequences, over 9% recorded once. This clonotype was picked up many times. CDR3 size: 11 residues. V was shortened by 6 bases and J by 7 bases, with 6 bases between the two germline ends. Germline CDR1 reads SEHNR; CDR2 reads FQNEAQ (reference sequence). The sample taken for sequencing was PBMCs or a T cell subset sorted from them (not recorded which). This TCR derives from a man between 18 and 29 years old who had mild COVID-19 (a few samples of this study predate the infection). Cell type and time point are not known. The rearrangement uses TRBV7-9 and TRBJ2-2; TRBD2 is a possible D gene (5 bases). The CDR3 DNA reads TGTGCCAGCAGACGGGACGGGGAGCTGTTTTTT. Its protein product is CASRRDGELFF.